These 12 T cell receptor beta chains originate from one sample sequenced in a study of regulatory T cells in long-lasting Graves disease. Time point given: persistent/refractory GD, antithyroid drugs over 5 years with positive TRAb. Extracted RNA from PBMCs served as the source of the TCR library. To make TCR beta libraries, researchers used iRepertoire HTBI primers and Arm-PCR of CDR3 regions. TCRdb used MiXCR to reprocess the multiplex PCR reads, holding one entry per CDR3 protein. The sample contains around 510,000 distinct CDR3 sequences, about 20% of which appear only once. Material: peripheral blood mononuclear cells (PBMCs), obtained when the disease was refractory, from a patient treated with antithyroid drugs. The receptors originated from a female donor with Graves disease.

This clonotype was detected ten times or more. This chain uses TRBV2 with TRBJ2-2, with 7 bases aligning to TRBD1. This CDR3 comprises 15 residues. The germline CDR1 and CDR2 sequences are SNHLY and FYNNEI. Losses at the gene ends were 5 bases for V and 2 bases for J; bases not matched to a gene: 5. For the CDR3, the DNA is TGTGCCAGCAGTCCACAGGGGACCAACACCGGGGAGCTGTTTTTT. This gives the protein CASSPQGTNTGELFF. Full variable domain (remainder filled in from reference TRBV2 and TRBJ2-2): EPEVTQTPSHQVTQMGQEVILRCVPISNHLYFYWYRQILGQKVEFLVSFYNNEISEKSEIFDDQFSVERPDGSNFTLKIRSTKLEDSAMYFCASSPQGTNTGELFFGEGSRLTVL.

The sample holds many counts of this clonotype. This rearrangement joins TRBV19 to TRBJ2-5; 9 nucleotides agree with TRBD2. V was clipped by 9 bases and J by 2 bases; unmatched bases: 7. CDR1 is LNHDA, CDR2 SQIVND, per germline (reference sequence). The CDR3 spans 14 residues. In nucleotides, the CDR3 is TGTGCCAGCAGCCCTAGCGGGACTCAAGAGACCCAGTACTTC. It yields the protein CASSPSGTQETQYF.

V gene TRBV19 combines with J gene TRBJ2-7; D may be TRBD2 (6 bases). Germline V gene sequence: CDR1 LNHDA, CDR2 SQIVND (reference sequence). With 4 bases removed from V and 1 base from J, the gap between germline ends came to 11 bases. The length of the CDR3 is 14 residues. CDR3 protein: CASSTVRGSYEQYF. The CDR3 nucleotides read TGTGCCAGTAGTACCGTCCGGGGGTCCTACGAGCAGTACTTC.

This clonotype was counted many times. For the CDR3, the DNA is TGTGCCAGCAGGCCCACCGGGGTGGAGACCCAGTACTTC. It translates to CASRPTGVETQYF. V and J are TRBV6-1 and TRBJ2-5; tentatively, D is TRBD2 (5 bases). The germline V gene encodes CDR1 MNHNS and CDR2 SASEGT. The germline V and J ends were trimmed by 6 bases and 5 bases, with 13 bases remaining between them. The CDR3 is made up of 13 amino acids.

This clonotype was seen many times. This chain connects TRBV15 to TRBJ1-2; TRBD1 is a possible D gene (6 bases). Trimming pared 3 bases from V and 2 bases from J, leaving 10 bases between. Per the germline V gene, CDR1 is LNHNV and CDR2 is YYDKDF (reference sequence). The CDR3 covers 14 residues. The CDR3 loop reads CATSRDSYNYGYTF. The CDR3 nucleotides read TGTGCCACCAGCAGGGACAGCTACAACTATGGCTACACCTTC. Full variable domain (remainder filled in from reference TRBV15 and TRBJ1-2): DAMVIQNPRYQVTQFGKPVTLSCSQTLNHNVMYWYQQKSSQAPKLLFHYYDKDFNNEADTPDNFQSRRPNTSFCFLDIRSPGLGDTAMYLCATSRDSYNYGYTFGSGTRLTVV.

This clonotype was seen repeatedly, ten times or more. V is TRBV20-1 and J is TRBJ1-2, with TRBD1 matching over 10 bases. The CDR3 extends over 15 amino acids. Per germline, CDR1 DFQATT and CDR2 SNEGSKA (reference sequence). The V segment lost 0 bases and the J segment 3 bases; nucleotides outside the gene matches: 4. The CDR3 loop reads CSAREPGQGHYGYTF. As DNA, the CDR3 is TGCAGTGCTAGAGAACCGGGACAGGGGCACTATGGCTACACCTTC.

This clonotype was seen a few times. The chain links TRBV28 to TRBJ2-6; D is uncertain. Germline V gives CDR1 MDHEN, CDR2 SYDVKM. This CDR3 contains 13 residues. V lost 9 bases to trimming and J lost 4 bases, with 10 bases between them. CDR3 protein: CASHGPGANVLTF. For the CDR3, the DNA is TGTGCCAGTCACGGGCCCGGGGCCAACGTCCTGACTTTC. The full variable domain, with the rest looked up from reference TRBV28 and TRBJ2-6, is DVKVTQSSRYLVKRTGEKVFLECVQDMDHENMFWYRQDPGLGLRLIYFSYDVKMKEKGDIPEGYSVSREKKERFSLILESASTNQTSMYLCASHGPGANVLTFGAGSRLTVL.

With respect to this clonotype: This may come from a read error, since a much larger clone is one base off. The chain combines TRBV6-1 with TRBJ1-2; D not certain. The CDR3 runs 13 residues. Germline assignment: CDR1 MNHNS and CDR2 SASEGT. The CDR3 loop is CTSSELAFRGYTF. CDR3 nucleotide sequence: TGTACCAGCAGTGAATTGGCCTTCAGAGGCTACACCTTC.

The V and J genes are TRBV11-2 and TRBJ2-7; tentatively, D is TRBD1 (7 bases). CDR1 and CDR2 (germline): SGHAT, FQNNGV. V was trimmed by 2 bases and J by 5 bases, leaving 13 bases between them. The CDR3 has 14 residues. CDR3: CASSLSGGGHEQYF. DNA for the CDR3: TGTGCCAGCAGCTTATCCGGAGGGGGCCACGAGCAGTACTTC.

This clonotype was found a few times. The chain has TRBV7-2 and TRBJ2-7; 11 positions match TRBD2. The ends lost 4 bases at V and 5 bases at J; junction bases unmatched: 10. Germline loops: CDR1 SGHTA, CDR2 FQGNSA. CDR3 length: 16 residues. The CDR3 DNA reads as TGTGCCAGCAGCTCGGTAGCGGGAGGGCCAGTGGACGAGCAGTACTTC. This gives the protein CASSSVAGGPVDEQYF.

The chain employs TRBV7-9 and TRBJ1-2, with D tentatively TRBD1 (5 bases). Germline-derived CDR1 and CDR2 are SEHNR and FQNEAQ (reference sequence). The CDR3 covers 14 residues. Trimming shortened V by 5 bases and J by 4 bases, and 14 bases separated the two germline ends. For the CDR3, the DNA is TGTGCCAGCAGCAATCAGGGATGGGCCTATGGCTACACCTTC. It codes for CASSNQGWAYGYTF.

This clonotype was found many times. The chain carries TRBV29-1 and TRBJ2-7; D perhaps matches TRBD2 (6 bases). Germline values: CDR1 SQVTM, CDR2 ANQGSEA. The CDR3 is 14 amino acids. V lost 1 base to trimming and J lost 5 bases, with 15 bases between them. The CDR3 DNA reads TGCAGCGTTGAAGGGGGAAGCGGGTCCAACGAGCAGTACTTC. Residues: CSVEGGSGSNEQYF.